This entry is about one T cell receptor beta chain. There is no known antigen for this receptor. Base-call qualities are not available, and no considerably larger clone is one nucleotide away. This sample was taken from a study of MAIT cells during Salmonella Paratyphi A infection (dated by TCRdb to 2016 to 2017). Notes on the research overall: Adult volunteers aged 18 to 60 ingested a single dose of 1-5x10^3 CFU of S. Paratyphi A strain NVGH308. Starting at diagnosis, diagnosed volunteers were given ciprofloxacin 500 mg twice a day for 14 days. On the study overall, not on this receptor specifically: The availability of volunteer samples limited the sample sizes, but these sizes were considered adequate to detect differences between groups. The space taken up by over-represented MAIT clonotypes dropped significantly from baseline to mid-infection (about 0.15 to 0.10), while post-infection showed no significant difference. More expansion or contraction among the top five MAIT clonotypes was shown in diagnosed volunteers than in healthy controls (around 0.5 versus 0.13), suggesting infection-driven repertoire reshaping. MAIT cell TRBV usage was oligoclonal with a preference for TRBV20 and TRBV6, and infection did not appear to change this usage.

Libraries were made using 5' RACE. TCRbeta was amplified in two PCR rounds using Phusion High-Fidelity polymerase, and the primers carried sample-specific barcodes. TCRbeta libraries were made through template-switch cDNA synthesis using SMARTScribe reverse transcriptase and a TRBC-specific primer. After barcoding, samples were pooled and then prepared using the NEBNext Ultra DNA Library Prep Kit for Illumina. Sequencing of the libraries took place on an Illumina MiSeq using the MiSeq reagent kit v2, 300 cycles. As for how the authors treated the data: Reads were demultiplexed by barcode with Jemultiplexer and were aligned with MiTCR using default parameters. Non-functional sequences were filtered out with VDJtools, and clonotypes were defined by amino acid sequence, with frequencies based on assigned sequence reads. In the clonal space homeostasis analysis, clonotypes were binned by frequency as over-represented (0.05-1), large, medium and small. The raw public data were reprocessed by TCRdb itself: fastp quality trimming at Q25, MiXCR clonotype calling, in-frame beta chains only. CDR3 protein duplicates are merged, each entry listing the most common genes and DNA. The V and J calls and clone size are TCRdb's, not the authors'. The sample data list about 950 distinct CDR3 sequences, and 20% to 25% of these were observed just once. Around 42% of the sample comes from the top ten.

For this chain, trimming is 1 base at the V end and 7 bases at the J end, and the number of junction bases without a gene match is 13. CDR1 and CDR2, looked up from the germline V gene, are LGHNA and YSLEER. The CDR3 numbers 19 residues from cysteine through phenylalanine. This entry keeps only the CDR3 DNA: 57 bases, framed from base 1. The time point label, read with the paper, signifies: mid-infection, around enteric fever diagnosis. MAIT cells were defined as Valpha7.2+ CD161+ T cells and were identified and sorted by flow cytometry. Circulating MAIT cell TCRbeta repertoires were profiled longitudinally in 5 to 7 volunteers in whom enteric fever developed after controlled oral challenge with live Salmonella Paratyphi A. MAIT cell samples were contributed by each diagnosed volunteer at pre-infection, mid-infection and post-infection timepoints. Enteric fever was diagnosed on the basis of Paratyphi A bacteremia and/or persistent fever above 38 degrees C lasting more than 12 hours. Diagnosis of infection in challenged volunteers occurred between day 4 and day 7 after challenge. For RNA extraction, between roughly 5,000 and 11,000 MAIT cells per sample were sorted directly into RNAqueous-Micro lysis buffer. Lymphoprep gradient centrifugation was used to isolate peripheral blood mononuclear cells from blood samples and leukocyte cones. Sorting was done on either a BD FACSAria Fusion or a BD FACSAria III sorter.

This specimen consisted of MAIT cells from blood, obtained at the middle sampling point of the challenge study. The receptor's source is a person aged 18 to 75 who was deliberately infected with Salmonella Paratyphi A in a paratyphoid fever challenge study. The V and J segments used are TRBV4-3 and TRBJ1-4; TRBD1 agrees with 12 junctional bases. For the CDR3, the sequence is CASSQGANWDRGRGEKLFF. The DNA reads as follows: TGCGCCAGCAGCCAAGGAGCAAATTGGGACAGGGGGCGAGGTGAAAAACTGTTTTTT.